The T cell receptor (beta chain) described here comes from a study of blood T cell repertoires in COVID-19. For the study at large: Sources were T cells, B-cell-depleted T cells, or PBMCs; the material itself was cDNA or gDNA.

TCRdb keeps only in-frame clones here, not all; method: immunoSEQ multiplex PCR. The table has about 130,000 clones, 80% seen once. The source is a man aged 65-85 years with acute or convalescent COVID-19. What was sequenced was peripheral blood.

This chain's CDR3 is CASSLVGTGYTGELFF. The DNA for the CDR3 is TGTGCCAGCAGCTTGGTCGGGACAGGGTACACCGGGGAGCTGTTTTTT. V gene TRBV5-6 combines with J gene TRBJ2-2; 9 bases are a match to TRBD1. The CDR3 contains 16 residues. The V segment lost 0 bases and the J segment 3 bases; nucleotides outside the gene matches: 3. CDR1 and CDR2 from the germline V gene are SGHDT and YYEEEE.